The 8 T cell receptor beta chains below all came from one sample that was sequenced in a study of T cells in Graves' hyperthyroidism and ophthalmopathy. There were TCR beta CDR3 regions amplified from RNA transcripts. HTBI primers were the set used in a first-round RT-PCR of the TCR CDR3. One entry per CDR3 protein results from TCRdb running MiXCR on the multiplex PCR reads. The data contain 480,000 or so distinct CDR3 sequences, approximately 15% of them singletons. Source material: blood. Receptors originate from a woman between 18 and 30 years old with Graves' hyperthyroidism.

This clonotype was seen more than once but under ten times. V and J are TRBV10-3 and TRBJ2-1, with D hard to call. The CDR3 contains 11 residues. The germline V gene encodes CDR1 ENHRY and CDR2 SYGVKD. V was trimmed by 3 bases and J by 8 bases, leaving 5 bases between them. CDR3 protein: CAISEGDEQFF. CDR3 coding DNA: TGTGCCATCAGTGAAGGTGATGAGCAGTTCTTC.

This clonotype was seen at least ten times. The rearrangement uses TRBV6-5 and TRBJ1-2, with 9 bases fitting TRBD1. This CDR3 comprises 17 residues. J gave up 7 bases and V 0 bases, and 12 bases lay outside the gene matches. Germline loops: CDR1 MNHEY, CDR2 SVGAGI. In DNA, the CDR3 is TGTGCCAGCAGTTACTCGCAGGCAAAGGACAGGGGTAGTGGCTACACCTTC. Amino acid sequence: CASSYSQAKDRGSGYTF.

The gene calls are TRBV19 and TRBJ2-2; D uncertain. Germline CDR1 reads LNHDA; CDR2 reads SQIVND (reference sequence). The V gene lost 7 bases and the J gene lost 4 bases, with 4 bases spanning the gap. The CDR3 totals 11 residues. CDR3 coding DNA: TGTGCCAGTACTTTCACCGGGGAGCTGTTTTTT. Its protein product is CASTFTGELFF.

This clonotype was counted a few times. The rearrangement joins TRBV6-1 to TRBJ2-1; D is perhaps TRBD2 (5 bases). Deletions cut 2 bases from V and 4 bases from J, with 12 bases between. The CDR3 extends over 15 amino acids. Germline CDR1 MNHNS, CDR2 SASEGT. This chain's CDR3 is CASSELPGNYNEQFF. CDR3 bases: TGTGCCAGCAGTGAACTCCCCGGGAATTACAATGAGCAGTTCTTC.

The V and J genes are TRBV2 and TRBJ2-1; 12 bases align to TRBD1. The CDR3 contains 17 residues. The germline V gene encodes CDR1 SNHLY and CDR2 FYNNEI. Trimming at V came to 5 bases and at J to 9 bases, leaving 14 bases not matched to a gene. The CDR3 nucleotides read TGTGCCAGCAGTCGAATCTCCGGGACAGGGGGCCTCGGTGAGCAGTTCTTC. It codes for CASSRISGTGGLGEQFF.

This clonotype was counted ten times or more. The chain employs TRBV30 and TRBJ1-2; D call uncertain. Germline loops: CDR1 GTSNPN, CDR2 SVGIG (reference sequence). V shed 3 bases and J shed 4 bases, with 12 bases lying between them. The CDR3 consists of 13 residues. CDR3 in amino acids: CAWSLGETYGYTF. As DNA, the CDR3 is TGTGCCTGGAGCCTCGGGGAAACCTATGGCTACACCTTC.

This clonotype was counted a few times. The V gene is TRBV12-3 or TRBV12-4, the J gene TRBJ2-1, with 12 nucleotides matching TRBD2. This CDR3 region has 18 residues. Trimming cost V 4 bases and J 0 bases; bases outside gene matches: 7. This CDR3 is CASSSPGLAGSSYNEQFF. As DNA, the CDR3 is TGTGCCAGCAGTTCCCCTGGACTAGCGGGAAGCTCCTACAATGAGCAGTTCTTC.

This clonotype was detected ten times or more. The genes are TRBV30 and TRBJ2-3, with 8 bases that match TRBD2. Trimming removed 1 base from V and 2 bases from J; junction bases left unmatched: 5. CDR1 and CDR2 (germline): GTSNPN, SVGIG (reference sequence). CDR3 length equals 15 residues. CDR3 sequence (DNA): TGTGCCTGGAGTGGGAGCGGGGGCCCCACAGATACGCAGTATTTT. Protein: CAWSGSGGPTDTQYF.